Shown below are 20 T cell receptor beta chains from a single sample sequenced in a study of blood T cell repertoires in COVID-19. The assay was immunoSEQ multiplex PCR, and TCRdb's table has in-frame clones only and misses some. Of around 28,000 clones listed, around four fifths are singletons. Sequencing was carried out using peripheral blood. Receptors originate from a man in his 70s with acute or convalescent COVID-19.

The rearrangement joins TRBV7-2 to TRBJ1-1, with D maybe TRBD1 (5 bases). V lost 5 bases to trimming and J lost 4 bases, with 17 bases between them. This CDR3 is built from 15 residues. Per the germline V gene, CDR1 is SGHTA and CDR2 is FQGNSA. The CDR3 nucleotides read TGTGCCAGCAGCGCCCTCACAGGATGGGTCACTGAAGCTTTCTTT. This gives the protein CASSALTGWVTEAFF.

The gene calls are TRBV6-1 and TRBJ1-1; tentative D call: TRBD1 (5 bases). The CDR3 is made up of 13 amino acids. Germline loops: CDR1 MNHNS, CDR2 SASEGT. Trimming pared 3 bases from V and 11 bases from J, leaving 16 bases between. CDR3 region: CASSEGRVSPAFF. CDR3 sequence (DNA): TGTGCCAGCAGTGAGGGCAGGGTGAGTCCGGCTTTCTTT.

This clone was seen only once. The V call is TRBV6-1, the J call TRBJ2-2; D is unclear. V gave up 3 bases and J gave up 6 bases, with 8 bases separating them. The CDR3 spans 13 residues. CDR1 and CDR2 (germline): MNHNS, SASEGT. In nucleotides, the CDR3 is TGTGCCAGCAGTGACCTCTACTCCGGGGAGCTGTTTTTT. Translated, it gives CASSDLYSGELFF.

This chain joins TRBV7-6 and TRBJ2-1, with TRBD2 matching 13 bases. Germline CDR1 SGHVS, CDR2 FNYEAQ. The junction had 6 bases not matched to a gene; V was cut back by 4 bases and J by 0 bases. The CDR3 runs 18 residues. The CDR3 DNA reads TGTGCCAGCAGCTACAGGACTAGCGGGAGTATCTCCTACAATGAGCAGTTCTTC. This translates into CASSYRTSGSISYNEQFF.

This clone showed up just a few times. The V and J genes are TRBV18 and TRBJ2-5; TRBD1 matches at 7 bases. CDR3 size: 14 residues. The germline gives CDR1 KGHSH, CDR2 LQKENI. The ends lost 0 bases at V and 4 bases at J; junction bases unmatched: 2. The CDR3 DNA reads as TGTGCCAGCTCACCACCGGCAGGGGGAGAGACCCAGTACTTC. As protein: CASSPPAGGETQYF.

This clone was detected only a few times. This sequence joins TRBV9 and TRBJ2-7; a possible D gene is TRBD1 (6 bases). V was cut by 3 bases and J by 2 bases, with 15 bases left in between. The germline CDR1 and CDR2 sequences are SGDLS and YYNGEE. This CDR3 is built from 15 residues. The CDR3 loop is CASSASTGLPYEQYF. Written as DNA, the CDR3 is TGTGCCAGCAGCGCGTCGACAGGCCTTCCCTACGAGCAGTACTTC.

The chain employs TRBV5-1 and TRBJ2-1; TRBD2 agrees at 9 bases. CDR1 SGHRS and CDR2 YFSETQ come from the germline V gene. The V and J ends lost 1 base and 10 bases, in that order; junction bases with no gene match: 6. The CDR3 length is 14 residues. CDR3 nucleotides: TGCGCCAGCAGCTTGAGAGGACTAGCGCCCGAGCAGTTCTTC. It codes for CASSLRGLAPEQFF.

The gene calls are TRBV6-2 or TRBV6-3 and TRBJ1-1, with unresolved D. This CDR3 is built from 12 residues. In germline, CDR1 is MNHEY, CDR2 SVGEGT. Trimming cost V 6 bases and J 3 bases, with 8 bases left between them. In DNA, the CDR3 is TGTGCCAGCAGCCACCAGTACACTGAAGCTTTCTTT. This translates into CASSHQYTEAFF.

This rearrangement joins TRBV5-1 to TRBJ2-7; 10 bases match TRBD2. This CDR3 has 18 amino acids. Trimming at V came to 0 bases and at J to 7 bases, leaving 16 bases not matched to a gene. Per germline, CDR1 SGHRS and CDR2 YFSETQ. The chain's CDR3 is CASSLVPSGSVARLEQYF. The CDR3 DNA reads TGCGCCAGCAGCTTGGTCCCTAGCGGGAGTGTTGCCCGTTTGGAGCAGTACTTC.

The V and J genes are TRBV12-5 and TRBJ2-3; a weak D match, TRBD1 (6 bases). Per the germline V gene, CDR1 is LGHNT and CDR2 is FRNRAP. The CDR3 consists of 19 residues. Trimming took off 0 bases at V and 0 bases at J, with 19 bases between the two ends. The CDR3 nucleotides are TGTGCTAGTGGTTTGGTCCACCCGTGGACAGACTCTAGCACAGATACGCAGTATTTT. It codes for CASGLVHPWTDSSTDTQYF.

This clone has at least ten counts. DNA for the CDR3: TGTGCCAGCAGCCATTGGGGGGGAAATCAGCCCCAGCATTTT. Translating it yields CASSHWGGNQPQHF. The chain links TRBV16 to TRBJ1-5; perhaps TRBD1 as D (5 bases). The CDR3 runs 14 residues. Between the trimmed V and J ends, which lost 3 bases and 4 bases, there was a span of 10 bases. CDR1 is KGHSY, CDR2 FQNENV, per germline. Based on the CDR3 plus reference TRBV16 and TRBJ1-5, the full variable domain is GEEVAQTPKHLVRGEGQKAKLYCAPIKGHSYVFWYQQVLKNEFKFLISFQNENVFDETGMPKERFSAKCLPNSPCSLEIQATKLEDSAVYFCASSHWGGNQPQHFGDGTRLSIL.

The V gene is TRBV6-6, the J gene TRBJ2-5; a possible D gene is TRBD1 (5 bases). The V end lost 4 bases, the J end lost 5 bases, and 14 bases lay between the germline ends. CDR3 length equals 14 residues. In germline, CDR1 is MNHNY, CDR2 SVGAGI (reference sequence). The CDR3: CASSSQGFGETQYF. CDR3 sequence (DNA): TGTGCCAGCAGTTCTCAGGGTTTCGGGGAGACCCAGTACTTC.

The chain links TRBV6-5 to TRBJ2-4, with D tentatively TRBD1 (5 bases). Trimming pared 5 bases from V and 8 bases from J, leaving 10 bases between. The germline gives CDR1 MNHEY, CDR2 SVGAGI. The CDR3 sequence is 12 residues long. Written as DNA, the CDR3 is TGTGCCAGCAGTCCTACAGGAGACATTCAGTACTTC. This encodes CASSPTGDIQYF.

This chain connects TRBV18 to TRBJ1-2, with 9 bases that match TRBD1. This CDR3 has 13 amino acids. Looked up from germline, CDR1 is KGHSH and CDR2 is LQKENI. The ends lost 9 bases at V and 1 base at J; junction bases unmatched: 3. The CDR3 loop reads CASSDRGNYGYTF. In DNA form, the CDR3 reads TGTGCCAGTTCGGACAGGGGTAACTATGGCTACACCTTC. The variable domain in full, completed from reference TRBV18 and TRBJ1-2, reads NAGVMQNPRHLVRRRGQEARLRCSPMKGHSHVYWYRQLPEEGLKFMVYLQKENIIDESGMPKERFSAEFPKEGPSILRIQQVVRGDSAAYFCASSDRGNYGYTFGSGTRLTVV.

This clone was seen a few times. V gene TRBV9 combines with J gene TRBJ1-2; D is unresolved. CDR3 size: 18 residues. Trimming removed 5 bases at V and 6 bases at J, with 29 bases between. CDR1 is SGDLS, CDR2 YYNGEE, per germline. The CDR3, as DNA: TGTGCCAGCAGTTCAAGGAGGTACGTGTCCCCCGGTATGGATGGCTACACCTTC. It translates to CASSSRRYVSPGMDGYTF.

This chain connects TRBV4-2 to TRBJ1-1; TRBD1 might be the D (5 bases). The CDR3 is 19 amino acids. The germline V gene encodes CDR1 LGHNA and CDR2 YNFKEQ. V lost 1 base, J lost 1 base, and 22 bases lay in between. DNA for the CDR3: TGTGCCAGCAGCCAAGGTCGGGGAGGGGAGATTAGGGGGAACACTGAAGCTTTCTTT. It codes for CASSQGRGGEIRGNTEAFF.

This clone was counted a few times. This sequence joins TRBV19 and TRBJ1-6; perhaps TRBD1 as D (6 bases). The V gene's germline CDR1 is LNHDA and CDR2 SQIVND (reference sequence). V dropped 3 bases and J dropped 7 bases, with 10 bases sitting between them. There are 14 residues in the CDR3. The CDR3 nucleotides are TGTGCCAGTAGTATCGCCCAGGGGAATTCACCCCTCCACTTT. This codes for CASSIAQGNSPLHF.

This clone was counted once. The chain recombines TRBV7-6 with TRBJ2-5; possible D gene TRBD2, 5 bases. The CDR3 length is 14 residues. Germline CDR1 and CDR2: SGHVS and FNYEAQ. V lost 2 bases, J lost 5 bases, and 12 bases lay in between. The CDR3 loop is CASSLTGMGETQYF. CDR3 DNA: TGTGCCAGCAGCTTAACCGGGATGGGGGAGACCCAGTACTTC.

Turning to this clone: At the DNA level, this CDR3 is encoded by other sequences in the same sample as well. The chain joins TRBV7-2 to TRBJ2-1; TRBD2 agrees at 10 bases. The V gene's germline CDR1 is SGHTA and CDR2 FQGNSA. The CDR3 extends over 15 amino acids. V was clipped by 3 bases and J by 4 bases; unmatched bases: 3. The CDR3 sequence is CASSLLAGGYNEQFF. For the CDR3, the DNA is TGTGCCAGCAGCTTGTTAGCGGGAGGTTACAATGAGCAGTTCTTC.

The rearrangement uses TRBV25-1 and TRBJ1-4, with TRBD1 matching over 10 bases. Germline V gives CDR1 MGHDK, CDR2 SYGVNS. The trim removed 8 bases at V and 7 bases at J, leaving 10 bases unmatched. This CDR3 region has 15 residues. In DNA, the CDR3 is TGTGCCAGCCGAAGAGGGACAGGGGCAAGTGAAAAACTGTTTTTT. Protein sequence: CASRRGTGASEKLFF.